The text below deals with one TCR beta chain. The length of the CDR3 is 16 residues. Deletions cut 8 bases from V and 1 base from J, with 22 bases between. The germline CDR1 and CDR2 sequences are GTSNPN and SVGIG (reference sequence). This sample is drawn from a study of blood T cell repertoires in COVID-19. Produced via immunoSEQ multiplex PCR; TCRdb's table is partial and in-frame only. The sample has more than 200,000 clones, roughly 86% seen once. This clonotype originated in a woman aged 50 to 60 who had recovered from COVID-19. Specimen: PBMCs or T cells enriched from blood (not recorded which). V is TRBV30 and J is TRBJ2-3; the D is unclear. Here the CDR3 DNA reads TGTGCCGGGATCGACCCTTGGCCACGGGGCACAGATACGCAGTATTTT. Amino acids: CAGIDPWPRGTDTQYF. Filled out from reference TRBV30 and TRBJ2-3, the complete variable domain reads SQTIHQWPATLVQPVGSPLSLECTVEGTSNPNLYWYRQAAGRGLQLLFYSVGIGQISSEVPQNLSASRPQDRQFILSSKKLLLSDSGFYLCAGIDPWPRGTDTQYFGPGTRLTVL.